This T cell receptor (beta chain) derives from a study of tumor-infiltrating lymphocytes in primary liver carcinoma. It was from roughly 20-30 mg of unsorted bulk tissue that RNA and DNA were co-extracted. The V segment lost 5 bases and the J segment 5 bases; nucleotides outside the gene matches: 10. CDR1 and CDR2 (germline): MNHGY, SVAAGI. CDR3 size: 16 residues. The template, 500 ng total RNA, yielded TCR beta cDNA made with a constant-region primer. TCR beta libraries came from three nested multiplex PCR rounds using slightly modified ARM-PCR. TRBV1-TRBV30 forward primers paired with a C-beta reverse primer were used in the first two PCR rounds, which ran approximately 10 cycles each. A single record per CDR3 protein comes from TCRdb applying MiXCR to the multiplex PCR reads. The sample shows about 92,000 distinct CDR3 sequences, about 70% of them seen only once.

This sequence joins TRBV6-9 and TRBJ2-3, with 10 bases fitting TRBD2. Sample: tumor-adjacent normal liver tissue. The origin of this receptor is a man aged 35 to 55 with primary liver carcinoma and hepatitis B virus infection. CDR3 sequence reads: CASSHGLAEEKDTQYF. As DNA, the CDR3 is TGTGCCAGCAGTCACGGACTAGCGGAAGAGAAAGATACGCAGTATTTT.